This TCR beta chain was identified during a study of shared clonotypes between healthy human individuals. Study-wide results and caveats: Non-shared clonotypes had lower generation probabilities than clonotypes shared by all four sorted-subset donors. Rarefaction exposed incomplete sorted-subset sequencing despite large depth.

The CDR3 totals 13 residues. V lost 4 bases, J lost 5 bases, and 9 bases lay in between. Germline V gene sequence: CDR1 KGHSH, CDR2 LQKENI. CD45RA+ naive and CD45RA-negative memory subsets were separated from CD4+ cells. Points on this clone: Its antigen is undetermined.

Only in-frame clones appear in the TCRdb table, and some are missing; sequencing was by immunoSEQ multiplex PCR. Of roughly 2.5 million clones detected, around nine tenths appear once; the ten largest clones hold around 0.15%. Sequencing input: naive CD4+ T cells sorted from blood. Stated subset: CD45RA+ positively selected. This clonotype originated in a man between 18 and 35 years old in good health. The chain has TRBV18 and TRBJ1-5, with D perhaps TRBD1 (6 bases). The CDR3 DNA reads as TGTGCCAGCTCACAGGACAGACATCAGCCCCAGCATTTT. Encoded protein: CASSQDRHQPQHF.